These T cell receptor beta chains were read from a single sample in a study of shared clonotypes between healthy human individuals. The table came from immunoSEQ multiplex PCR; TCRdb's copy has only in-frame clones and leaves some out. The sample has around 2,000,000 clones, about 95% seen once. The source material was naive CD8+ T cells sorted from blood. These TCRs come from a man aged 18 to 30 in good health. The CDR3 runs from the conserved cysteine through the conserved F or W. Each record gives: clone size, J gene, D gene, V gene, CDR3 protein, CDR3 DNA. A D gene is named only where the DNA matches it firmly. Expanded clones are given a class, and other clones once, few, many or no size at all.

clone_size: NA
j_call: TRBJ2-7
d_call: NA
v_call: TRBV27
cdr3_aa: CASSTRTESYEQYF
cdr3_nt: TGTGCCAGCAGTACTCGGACAGAGAGCTACGAGCAGTACTTC

clone_size: NA
j_call: TRBJ2-7
d_call: NA
v_call: TRBV19
cdr3_aa: CASSITGSVDEQYF
cdr3_nt: TGTGCCAGTAGTATCACGGGTAGCGTCGACGAGCAGTACTTC

clone_size: NA
j_call: TRBJ1-6
d_call: TRBD1
v_call: TRBV30
cdr3_aa: CAWSVDRGQSPLHF
cdr3_nt: TGTGCCTGGAGTGTAGACAGGGGGCAATCACCCCTCCACTTT

clone_size: NA
j_call: TRBJ2-5
d_call: NA
v_call: TRBV11-3
cdr3_aa: CASSLDRETQYF
cdr3_nt: TGTGCCAGCAGCTTAGATAGAGAGACCCAGTACTTC

clone_size: NA
j_call: TRBJ1-2
d_call: NA
v_call: TRBV5-6
cdr3_aa: CASSLGRGLDRYTF
cdr3_nt: TGTGCCAGCAGCTTGGGAAGGGGCCTAGATCGCTACACCTTC

clone_size: NA
j_call: TRBJ2-7
d_call: NA
v_call: TRBV27
cdr3_aa: CASAQRAETYEQYF
cdr3_nt: TGTGCCAGTGCTCAACGGGCGGAGACCTACGAGCAGTACTTC

clone_size: NA
j_call: TRBJ2-1
d_call: NA
v_call: TRBV2
cdr3_aa: CASSGTLNYNEQFF
cdr3_nt: TGTGCCAGCAGTGGGACCCTAAACTACAATGAGCAGTTCTTC

clone_size: NA
j_call: TRBJ1-6
d_call: NA
v_call: TRBV4-3
cdr3_aa: CASSQDHSPPGAPLHF
cdr3_nt: TGCGCCAGCAGCCAAGATCACTCTCCCCCAGGGGCACCCCTCCACTTT

clone_size: NA
j_call: TRBJ2-7
d_call: TRBD2
v_call: TRBV7-9
cdr3_aa: CASSAAQSGGSYEQYF
cdr3_nt: TGTGCCAGCAGCGCGGCCCAGTCGGGAGGTTCCTACGAGCAGTACTTC

clone_size: once
j_call: TRBJ2-7
d_call: NA
v_call: TRBV7-9
cdr3_aa: CASSFQGLSEQYF
cdr3_nt: TGTGCCAGCAGCTTCCAGGGACTGTCCGAGCAGTACTTC

clone_size: NA
j_call: TRBJ1-4
d_call: TRBD1
v_call: TRBV4-1
cdr3_aa: CASSPVGGQHEKLFF
cdr3_nt: TGCGCCAGCAGCCCGGTTGGGGGACAGCATGAAAAACTGTTTTTT

clone_size: NA
j_call: TRBJ2-7
d_call: NA
v_call: TRBV4-2
cdr3_aa: CASSPQLGTYEQYF
cdr3_nt: TGTGCCAGCAGCCCTCAACTAGGGACCTACGAGCAGTACTTC

clone_size: NA
j_call: TRBJ2-2
d_call: NA
v_call: TRBV7-2
cdr3_aa: CASSPWTAVGTGELFF
cdr3_nt: TGTGCCAGCAGCCCCTGGACAGCGGTGGGGACCGGGGAGCTGTTTTTT

clone_size: once
j_call: TRBJ2-7
d_call: NA
v_call: TRBV6-1
cdr3_aa: CASTDTRDKGYEQYF
cdr3_nt: TGTGCCAGCACGGATACCCGAGACAAGGGCTACGAGCAGTACTTC

clone_size: NA
j_call: TRBJ1-6
d_call: NA
v_call: TRBV6-5
cdr3_aa: CASSQSDGNSPLHF
cdr3_nt: TGTGCCAGTTCCCAAAGTGATGGCAATTCACCCCTCCACTTT

clone_size: NA
j_call: TRBJ2-4
d_call: TRBD2
v_call: TRBV13
cdr3_aa: CASSLGVSGSGNIQYF
cdr3_nt: TGTGCCAGCAGCTTAGGCGTTAGCGGGAGCGGAAACATTCAGTACTTC

clone_size: NA
j_call: TRBJ1-5
d_call: NA
v_call: TRBV5-8
cdr3_aa: CASSLGGKPQHF
cdr3_nt: TGTGCCAGCAGCTTGGGGGGTAAGCCCCAGCATTTT

clone_size: NA
j_call: TRBJ2-3
d_call: TRBD2
v_call: TRBV2
cdr3_aa: CASSEAASGPDTQYF
cdr3_nt: TGTGCCAGCAGTGAGGCGGCTAGCGGACCAGATACGCAGTATTTT

clone_size: NA
j_call: TRBJ2-7
d_call: TRBD2
v_call: TRBV15
cdr3_aa: CATSREEVGVTSGSPYEQYF
cdr3_nt: TGTGCCACCAGCAGAGAAGAAGTGGGTGTCACTAGCGGGAGCCCCTACGAGCAGTACTTC

clone_size: few
j_call: TRBJ2-7
d_call: NA
v_call: TRBV5-4
cdr3_aa: CASSLVGGDYEQYF
cdr3_nt: TGTGCCAGCAGCTTGGTTGGGGGCGACTACGAGCAGTACTTC

clone_size: NA
j_call: TRBJ2-2
d_call: NA
v_call: TRBV9
cdr3_aa: CASSVAGLGGELFF
cdr3_nt: TGTGCCAGCAGCGTGGCGGGGCTGGGCGGGGAGCTGTTTTTT

clone_size: NA
j_call: TRBJ2-1
d_call: TRBD2
v_call: TRBV5-1
cdr3_aa: CASSWTSADYNEQFF
cdr3_nt: TGCGCCAGCAGCTGGACTAGCGCAGATTACAATGAGCAGTTCTTC

clone_size: NA
j_call: TRBJ2-7
d_call: TRBD2
v_call: TRBV11-2
cdr3_aa: CASSVAGGGYEQYF
cdr3_nt: TGTGCCAGCAGTGTAGCCGGGGGGGGCTACGAGCAGTACTTC

clone_size: NA
j_call: TRBJ2-3
d_call: TRBD2
v_call: TRBV5-4
cdr3_aa: CASSPLAGGDTQYF
cdr3_nt: TGTGCCAGCAGCCCACTAGCGGGGGGAGATACGCAGTATTTT

clone_size: NA
j_call: TRBJ2-4
d_call: NA
v_call: TRBV4-2
cdr3_aa: CASSQLVGDKNIQYF
cdr3_nt: TGTGCCAGCAGCCAACTTGTGGGGGACAAAAACATTCAGTACTTC

clone_size: few
j_call: TRBJ1-6
d_call: NA
v_call: TRBV10-3
cdr3_aa: CAISIERDNSPLHF
cdr3_nt: TGTGCCATCAGCATTGAAAGGGATAATTCACCCCTCCACTTT

clone_size: NA
j_call: TRBJ2-2
d_call: TRBD1
v_call: TRBV6-5
cdr3_aa: CASSSGQIDTGELFF
cdr3_nt: TGTGCCAGCAGTTCGGGACAGATAGACACCGGGGAGCTGTTTTTT

clone_size: NA
j_call: TRBJ2-1
d_call: NA
v_call: TRBV6-5
cdr3_aa: CASSFTGDNEQFF
cdr3_nt: TGTGCCAGCAGTTTCACGGGGGACAATGAGCAGTTCTTC

clone_size: NA
j_call: TRBJ2-7
d_call: NA
v_call: TRBV27
cdr3_aa: CASRPNGAAADEQYF
cdr3_nt: TGTGCCAGCAGACCTAACGGGGCGGCGGCGGACGAGCAGTACTTC

clone_size: NA
j_call: TRBJ1-1
d_call: NA
v_call: TRBV11-2
cdr3_aa: CASSSPGRANTEAFF
cdr3_nt: TGTGCCAGCAGCTCCCCGGGACGGGCGAACACTGAAGCTTTCTTT

clone_size: NA
j_call: TRBJ1-1
d_call: NA
v_call: TRBV7-2
cdr3_aa: CASSCTGNTEAFF
cdr3_nt: TGTGCCAGCAGCTGTACGGGGAACACTGAAGCTTTCTTT

clone_size: NA
j_call: TRBJ2-7
d_call: TRBD2
v_call: TRBV5-8
cdr3_aa: CASSLLDPGFRGAYEQYF
cdr3_nt: TGTGCCAGCAGCTTGTTGGACCCGGGGTTTCGGGGGGCCTACGAGCAGTACTTC

clone_size: NA
j_call: TRBJ1-1
d_call: NA
v_call: TRBV11-2
cdr3_aa: CASRYLGGNTEAFF
cdr3_nt: TGTGCCAGCAGATATTTGGGGGGGAACACTGAAGCTTTCTTT

clone_size: NA
j_call: TRBJ1-5
d_call: NA
v_call: TRBV6-8
cdr3_aa: CASSPTEPVYNQPQHF
cdr3_nt: TGTGCCAGCAGCCCCACGGAGCCAGTCTACAATCAGCCCCAGCATTTT

clone_size: NA
j_call: TRBJ2-5
d_call: TRBD1
v_call: TRBV4-1
cdr3_aa: CASSKGQRLEETQYF
cdr3_nt: TGCGCCAGCAGCAAGGGACAGCGCCTAGAAGAGACCCAGTACTTC

clone_size: NA
j_call: TRBJ2-6
d_call: NA
v_call: TRBV19
cdr3_aa: CASWARPHSGANVLTF
cdr3_nt: TGTGCCAGTTGGGCGAGGCCCCACTCTGGGGCCAACGTCCTGACTTTC

clone_size: NA
j_call: TRBJ1-1
d_call: NA
v_call: TRBV27
cdr3_aa: CASSLQTMNTEAFF
cdr3_nt: TGTGCCAGCAGTTTACAGACCATGAACACTGAAGCTTTCTTT

clone_size: once
j_call: TRBJ2-2
d_call: NA
v_call: TRBV6-5
cdr3_aa: CASSYSPGGSGELFF
cdr3_nt: TGTGCCAGCAGTTACTCGCCTGGGGGGTCCGGGGAGCTGTTTTTT

clone_size: NA
j_call: TRBJ2-3
d_call: TRBD1
v_call: TRBV7-8
cdr3_aa: CASSLEGTGDYLSTDTQYF
cdr3_nt: TGTGCCAGCAGCTTAGAAGGGACAGGGGACTACCTGAGCACAGATACGCAGTATTTT

clone_size: once
j_call: TRBJ2-1
d_call: NA
v_call: TRBV4-3
cdr3_aa: CASSQERTGYYNEQFF
cdr3_nt: TGCGCCAGCAGCCAAGAGCGAACTGGGTACTACAATGAGCAGTTCTTC

clone_size: NA
j_call: TRBJ1-2
d_call: NA
v_call: TRBV9
cdr3_aa: CASSVGLLNYGYTF
cdr3_nt: TGTGCCAGCAGCGTAGGTCTGTTGAACTATGGCTACACCTTC

clone_size: NA
j_call: TRBJ1-2
d_call: TRBD1
v_call: TRBV30
cdr3_aa: CAWSTGVGIYGYTF
cdr3_nt: TGTGCCTGGAGTACAGGGGTTGGAATCTATGGCTACACCTTC

clone_size: NA
j_call: TRBJ2-7
d_call: NA
v_call: TRBV5-1
cdr3_aa: CASSLSGLGEQYF
cdr3_nt: TGCGCCAGCAGCCTATCGGGGCTGGGCGAGCAGTACTTC

clone_size: NA
j_call: TRBJ2-7
d_call: NA
v_call: TRBV5-4
cdr3_aa: CASSLEGDYEQYF
cdr3_nt: TGTGCCAGCAGCTTAGAAGGAGACTACGAGCAGTACTTC

clone_size: NA
j_call: TRBJ2-3
d_call: TRBD1
v_call: TRBV29-1
cdr3_aa: CSVAPQGKDTQYF
cdr3_nt: TGCAGCGTGGCCCCACAGGGGAAAGATACGCAGTATTTT

clone_size: NA
j_call: TRBJ2-1
d_call: NA
v_call: TRBV7-6
cdr3_aa: CASSLSGADNEQFF
cdr3_nt: TGTGCCAGCAGCTTATCTGGGGCCGACAATGAGCAGTTCTTC

clone_size: NA
j_call: TRBJ1-1
d_call: TRBD1
v_call: TRBV5-6
cdr3_aa: CASSLGQGGTEAFF
cdr3_nt: TGTGCCAGCAGCTTGGGACAGGGAGGGACTGAAGCTTTCTTT

clone_size: NA
j_call: TRBJ1-2
d_call: TRBD1
v_call: TRBV6-6
cdr3_aa: CASSQWTGNDYGYTF
cdr3_nt: TGTGCCAGCAGCCAATGGACAGGGAATGACTATGGCTACACCTTC

clone_size: NA
j_call: TRBJ2-1
d_call: NA
v_call: TRBV6-4
cdr3_aa: CASTPTGVSSYNEQFF
cdr3_nt: TGTGCCAGCACCCCAACCGGGGTTAGCTCCTACAATGAGCAGTTCTTC

clone_size: NA
j_call: TRBJ2-7
d_call: NA
v_call: TRBV9
cdr3_aa: CASSVGGSNYEQYF
cdr3_nt: TGTGCCAGCAGCGTAGGGGGCTCAAACTACGAGCAGTACTTC

clone_size: NA
j_call: TRBJ2-2
d_call: NA
v_call: TRBV5-6
cdr3_aa: CASSLGMDKNTGELFF
cdr3_nt: TGTGCCAGCAGCCTAGGAATGGACAAAAACACCGGGGAGCTGTTTTTT

clone_size: NA
j_call: TRBJ2-7
d_call: NA
v_call: TRBV5-1
cdr3_aa: CASSLGAGLEQYF
cdr3_nt: TGCGCCAGCAGCTTGGGGGCGGGACTCGAGCAGTACTTC

clone_size: NA
j_call: TRBJ1-1
d_call: NA
v_call: TRBV7-9
cdr3_aa: CATGDGPEAFF
cdr3_nt: TGTGCCACCGGAGACGGACCCGAAGCTTTCTTT

clone_size: once
j_call: TRBJ1-5
d_call: TRBD1
v_call: TRBV10-3
cdr3_aa: CATMTGESNQPQHF
cdr3_nt: TGTGCCACAATGACAGGGGAGAGCAATCAGCCCCAGCATTTT

clone_size: NA
j_call: TRBJ2-3
d_call: TRBD1
v_call: TRBV5-1
cdr3_aa: CASSGDSASADTQYF
cdr3_nt: TGCGCCAGCAGCGGGGACAGCGCCAGCGCAGATACGCAGTATTTT

clone_size: NA
j_call: TRBJ2-1
d_call: TRBD2
v_call: TRBV5-1
cdr3_aa: CASSLALAGGPYEQFF
cdr3_nt: TGCGCCAGCAGCTTGGCCCTAGCGGGAGGGCCATATGAGCAGTTCTTC

clone_size: many
j_call: TRBJ1-3
d_call: NA
v_call: TRBV19
cdr3_aa: CASDRPSGNTIYF
cdr3_nt: TGTGCCAGTGACAGGCCTTCTGGAAACACCATATATTTT

clone_size: NA
j_call: TRBJ2-5
d_call: NA
v_call: TRBV4-3
cdr3_aa: CASSQSPTWLGETQYF
cdr3_nt: TGCGCCAGCAGCCAATCACCCACATGGCTGGGGGAGACCCAGTACTTC

clone_size: NA
j_call: TRBJ2-1
d_call: NA
v_call: TRBV6-1
cdr3_aa: CASSEGLSPYEQFF
cdr3_nt: TGTGCCAGCAGTGAGGGACTCTCCCCCTATGAGCAGTTCTTC